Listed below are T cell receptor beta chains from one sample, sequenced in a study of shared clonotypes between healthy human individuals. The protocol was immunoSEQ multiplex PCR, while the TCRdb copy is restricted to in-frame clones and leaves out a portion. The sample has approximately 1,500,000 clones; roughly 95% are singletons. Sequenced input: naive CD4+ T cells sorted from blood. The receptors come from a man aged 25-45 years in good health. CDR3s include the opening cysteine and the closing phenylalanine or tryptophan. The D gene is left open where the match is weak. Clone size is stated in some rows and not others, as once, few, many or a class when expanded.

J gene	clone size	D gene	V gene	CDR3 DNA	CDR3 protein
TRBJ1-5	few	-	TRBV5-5	TGTGCCAGCAGCTTCCCGGGGAGCAATCAGCCCCAGCATTTT	CASSFPGSNQPQHF
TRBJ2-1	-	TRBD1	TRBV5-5	TGTGCCAGCAGCTTTGGGGCCGGGACAGTGACCAATGAGCAGTTCTTC	CASSFGAGTVTNEQFF
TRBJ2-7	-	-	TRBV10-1	TGCGCCAGCAGTGTGGGCGGGATGCCTCCCTACGAGCAGTACTTC	CASSVGGMPPYEQYF
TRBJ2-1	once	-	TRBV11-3	TGTGCCAGCAGCCCCCGGACTAAAAATGAGCAGTTCTTC	CASSPRTKNEQFF
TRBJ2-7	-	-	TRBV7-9	TGTGCCAGCAGCTGGACAGATCTTACCTACGAGCAGTACTTC	CASSWTDLTYEQYF
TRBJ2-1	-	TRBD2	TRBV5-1	TGCGCCAGCAGCCTGGGACTAGCGGGAGGAAGGAATGAGCAGTTCTTC	CASSLGLAGGRNEQFF
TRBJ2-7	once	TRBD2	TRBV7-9	TGTGCCAGCAGTTGGGACCGGGGGGTCTACGAGCAGTACTTC	CASSWDRGVYEQYF
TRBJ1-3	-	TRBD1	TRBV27	TGTGCCAGCAGTTCGAACAGGGGTCGGCGTGGAAACACCATATATTTT	CASSSNRGRRGNTIYF
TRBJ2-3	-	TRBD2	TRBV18	TGTGCCAGCTCACGGGGATTGAGCGGGAGTTGGTCAGATACGCAGTATTTT	CASSRGLSGSWSDTQYF
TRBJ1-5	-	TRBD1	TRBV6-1	TGTGCCAGCAGTGAATCCCGGACAGGGGGCAACCAGCCCCAGCATTTT	CASSESRTGGNQPQHF
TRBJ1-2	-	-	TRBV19	TGTGCCAGTAAATTGGAGATGTTGGGGAACTATGGCTACACCTTC	CASKLEMLGNYGYTF
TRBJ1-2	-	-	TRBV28	TGTGCCAGCAGTCGACACATTGGGGGTGCCTATGGCTACACCTTC	CASSRHIGGAYGYTF
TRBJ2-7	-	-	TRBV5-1	TGCGCCAGCAGCGCGGGACAGTCTGGTCGGCAGACCAACTACGAGCAGTACTTC	CASSAGQSGRQTNYEQYF
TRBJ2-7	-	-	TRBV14	TGTGCCAGCAGCCATCGGACCCCTGGAAGGTACGAGCAGTACTTC	CASSHRTPGRYEQYF
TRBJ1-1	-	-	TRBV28	TGTGCCAGCAGTCTGTTCGGTGAAGCTTTCTTT	CASSLFGEAFF
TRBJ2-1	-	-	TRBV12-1	TGTGCCAGCAGCTCTCAAAGCGGGAGGCGAACATCCTACAATGAGCAGTTCTTC	CASSSQSGRRTSYNEQFF
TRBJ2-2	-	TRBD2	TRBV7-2	TGTGCCAGCAGCTTAGCGGGACTAGCGCTCACCGGGGAGCTGTTTTTT	CASSLAGLALTGELFF
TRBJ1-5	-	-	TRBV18	TGTGCCAGCTCACCACTCAGGGTCAATCAGCCCCAGCATTTT	CASSPLRVNQPQHF
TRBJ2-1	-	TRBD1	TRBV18	TGTGCCAGCTCACCCCAGGACAGGGTTTCCTACAATGAGCAGTTCTTC	CASSPQDRVSYNEQFF
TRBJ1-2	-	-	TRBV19	TGTGCCAGTAGAACCGGCTACACCTTC	CASRTGYTF
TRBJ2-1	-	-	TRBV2	TGTGCCAGCAGTGAAGGGTTTTACAATGAGCAGTTCTTC	CASSEGFYNEQFF
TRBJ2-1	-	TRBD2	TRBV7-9	TGTGCCAGCAGCCCAACCCCTCTCCGGGAGGGCCGTGAGCAGTTCTTC	CASSPTPLREGREQFF
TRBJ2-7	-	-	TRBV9	TGTGCCAGCAGCCCTGATAGCTATACCTACGAGCAGTACTTC	CASSPDSYTYEQYF
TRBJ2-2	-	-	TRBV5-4	TGTGCCAGCAGGGGAAGGTCCGGGGAGCTGTTTTTT	CASRGRSGELFF
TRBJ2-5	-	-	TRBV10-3	TGTGCCATCGCCCAAACAGTTGGAGAGACCCAGTACTTC	CAIAQTVGETQYF
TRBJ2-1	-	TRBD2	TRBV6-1	TGTGCCAGCAGTGGACTAGCGGGAGGCTTGGGTGAGCAGTTCTTC	CASSGLAGGLGEQFF
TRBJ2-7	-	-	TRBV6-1	TGTGCCAGCAGTGACTTATCGGGCCGCTGGGGCGAGCAGTACTTC	CASSDLSGRWGEQYF
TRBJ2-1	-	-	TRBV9	TGTGCCAGCAGCCCATCCTCCTACAATGAGCAGTTCTTC	CASSPSSYNEQFF
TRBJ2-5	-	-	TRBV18	TGTGCCAGCTCACCCGAGGGTCCAGGGTCCCAGTACTTC	CASSPEGPGSQYF
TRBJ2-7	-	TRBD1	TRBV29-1	TGCAGCGTCCCGGGACAGTCCTACGAGCAGTACTTC	CSVPGQSYEQYF
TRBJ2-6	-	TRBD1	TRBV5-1	TGCGCCAGCAGCCCAGGACAGGGGGCGCGTTTTTCTGGGGCCAACGTCCTGACTTTC	CASSPGQGARFSGANVLTF
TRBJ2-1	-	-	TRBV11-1	TGTGCCAGCAGCCGGACAAGTGTCACCTACAATGAGCAGTTCTTC	CASSRTSVTYNEQFF
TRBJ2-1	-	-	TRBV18	TGTGCCAGCTCACCAGGGCAGTTACCCTACAATGAGCAGTTCTTC	CASSPGQLPYNEQFF
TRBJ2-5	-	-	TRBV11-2	TGTGCCAGCAGCTCTCCTCGCGGTGGGGAGACCCAGTACTTC	CASSSPRGGETQYF
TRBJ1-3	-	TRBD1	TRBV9	TGTGCCAGCAGCGTTGAACTGACAGGGACGGGAAACACCATATATTTT	CASSVELTGTGNTIYF
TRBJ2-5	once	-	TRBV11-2	TGTGCCAGCAGCTCCCTTACGACCAACCGGGGGGAGACCCAGTACTTC	CASSSLTTNRGETQYF
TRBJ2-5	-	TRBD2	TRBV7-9	TGTGCCAGCAGCACCCGGTGGGGGACTAGACAAGAGACCCAGTACTTC	CASSTRWGTRQETQYF
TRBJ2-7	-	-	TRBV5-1	TGCGCCAGCAGCCCTCCGGGACTCCCGTACGAGCAGTACTTC	CASSPPGLPYEQYF
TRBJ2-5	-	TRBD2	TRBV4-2	TGTGCCAGCAGCCAAGACCCGGGACTAGCGGGAGAAGAGACCCAGTACTTC	CASSQDPGLAGEETQYF
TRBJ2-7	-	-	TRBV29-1	TGCAGCGTTGAACAAGGGCCGGTGCAGTACTTC	CSVEQGPVQYF
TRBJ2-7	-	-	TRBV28	TGTGCCAGAGAGACAGCGATTGGGGAGCAGTACTTC	CARETAIGEQYF